These 4 T cell receptor beta chains share one sample of origin, sequenced in a study of blood T cells in healthy people across ages. Combining a sample-barcoded 5' primer with a J-beta primer mix, a second PCR ran for about 7 to 11 cycles. TCRdb redid the calling of the 5' RACE reads with MiXCR, one entry per CDR3 protein. The data show fewer than 2,000,000 distinct CDR3 sequences, with about 39% seen just once and under 30% held by the top ten. The material sequenced was blood. The receptors were sampled from a human donor in good health.

This clonotype has just a few counts. This rearrangement joins TRBV12-3 or TRBV12-4 to TRBJ1-1, with D possibly TRBD1 on 6 matching bases. This CDR3 has 13 residues. V shed 6 bases and J shed 6 bases, with 14 bases lying between them. In nucleotides, the CDR3 is TGTGCCAGCAGGTACAACAGGGTCCCTGAAGCTTTCTTT. It translates to CASRYNRVPEAFF.

V is TRBV7-9 and J is TRBJ2-7, with no clear D. CDR1 SEHNR and CDR2 FQNEAQ come from the germline V gene (reference sequence). The ends were cut back, 2 bases at V and 7 bases at J, with 12 bases in the middle. The CDR3 is made up of 13 amino acids. Here the CDR3 DNA reads TGTGCCAGCAGCTTACCCTATGTGGGTGAGCAGTACTTC. Residues: CASSLPYVGEQYF.

The rearrangement links TRBV3-1 to TRBJ1-1; D gene ambiguous. Trimming took off 0 bases at V and 11 bases at J, with 13 bases between the two ends. Germline lookup yields CDR1 LGHDT and CDR2 YNNKEL (reference sequence). This CDR3 contains 13 residues. CDR3 residues: CASSQDRVSAAFF. CDR3 sequence (DNA): TGTGCCAGCAGCCAAGATCGGGTCTCAGCGGCTTTCTTT.

The rearrangement uses TRBV20-1 and TRBJ2-1, with TRBD2 as a possible D gene (6 bases). CDR3 length: 13 amino acids. Trimming took off 5 bases at V and 1 base at J, with 9 bases between the two ends. The germline V gene has CDR1 DFQATT and CDR2 SNEGSKA (reference sequence). The CDR3 is CSAVSGSYNEQFF. In DNA, the CDR3 is TGCAGTGCTGTCAGCGGGTCCTACAATGAGCAGTTCTTC.